The next 3 T cell receptor beta chains were all read from a single sample in a study of blood T cell repertoires in COVID-19. Sequenced by immunoSEQ multiplex PCR; TCRdb stores in-frame clones only, minus some. This table holds approximately 270,000 clones, roughly 85% found once. The sample taken for sequencing was peripheral blood. The receptors were sampled from a woman aged 65 to 85 with acute or convalescent COVID-19.

This CDR3 is CASSSQRGSGNTIYF. DNA for the CDR3: TGTGCCAGCAGCTCCCAGCGCGGCTCTGGAAACACCATATATTTT. The rearrangement joins TRBV7-2 to TRBJ1-3, with D hard to call. The CDR3 contains 15 residues. Trimming removed 4 bases at V and 0 bases at J, with 10 bases between. CDR1 is SGHTA, CDR2 FQGNSA, per germline.

The V call is TRBV6-4, the J call TRBJ2-2; no firm D call. Trimming stripped 6 bases from V and 6 bases from J, with 8 bases between. Germline CDR1 is MRHNA and CDR2 is SNTAGT. The CDR3 is 12 amino acids. The CDR3 DNA is TGTGCCAGCAGCCATAGTGCCGGGGAGCTGTTTTTT. Translating gives CASSHSAGELFF.

V gene TRBV18 combines with J gene TRBJ1-5; 7 bases align to TRBD1. Germline V CDR1 and CDR2: KGHSH, LQKENI. Germline trimming cut 6 bases from V and 3 bases from J; bases unmatched to any gene: 5. CDR3 length equals 14 residues. CDR3 loop: CASSPGTDNQPQHF. The CDR3 nucleotides are TGTGCCAGCTCTCCCGGGACAGACAATCAGCCCCAGCATTTT.